A single sample gave rise to the 24 T cell receptor beta chains below, sequenced in a study of radiotherapy plus CTLA-4 blockade in lung cancer. Produced via immunoSEQ multiplex PCR; TCRdb's table is partial and in-frame only. Of some 66,000 clones listed, roughly four fifths are singletons. Sequenced material: peripheral blood, taken from a patient treated with radiotherapy plus ipilimumab. These receptors all come from a human donor with non-small cell lung cancer who had a partial response to radiotherapy plus ipilimumab.

The rearrangement joins TRBV5-1 to TRBJ2-5; D is unresolved. Trimming removed 6 bases from V and 2 bases from J, with 11 bases in between. The germline CDR1 and CDR2 sequences are SGHRS and YFSETQ. CDR3 size: 13 residues. CDR3 coding DNA: TGCGCCAGCATCAGAACGCCACAAGAGACCCAGTACTTC. Its translation: CASIRTPQETQYF.

V usage is TRBV4-2 and J usage is TRBJ2-1, with 9 bases fitting TRBD2. Germline CDR1 LGHNA, CDR2 YNFKEQ. The V and J ends lost 2 bases and 7 bases, in that order; junction bases with no gene match: 3. The length of the CDR3 is 14 residues. DNA for the CDR3: TGTGCCAGCAGCCAATTAGCGGGAGAGAATGAGCAGTTCTTC. Translating it yields CASSQLAGENEQFF.

The sample holds a few counts of this clone. The V gene is TRBV5-1, the J gene TRBJ1-3; the match to TRBD1 covers 12 bases. CDR3 length: 19 residues. CDR1 is SGHRS and CDR2 is YFSETQ in the germline V gene. Trimming removed 5 bases from V and 4 bases from J; junction bases left unmatched: 16. The CDR3 nucleotides are TGCGCCAGCAGGAAAGCCCCCGGGACAGGGGGCGCGGGGGGAAACACCATATATTTT. This gives the protein CASRKAPGTGGAGGNTIYF.

The rearrangement joins TRBV29-1 to TRBJ2-2; D perhaps matches TRBD2 (5 bases). In germline, CDR1 is SQVTM, CDR2 ANQGSEA. V lost 6 bases to trimming and J lost 4 bases, with 12 bases between them. The CDR3 length is 13 residues. The CDR3: CSVGLRFTGELFF. CDR3 in DNA: TGCAGCGTCGGACTCAGGTTCACCGGGGAGCTGTTTTTT.

The chain has TRBV2 and TRBJ1-4; unclear D gene. Germline CDR1 and CDR2: SNHLY and FYNNEI. Trimming pared 4 bases from V and 4 bases from J, leaving 16 bases between. The CDR3 has 16 residues. The CDR3 here is CASSAGRGPNNEKLFF. The CDR3, as DNA: TGTGCCAGCAGTGCGGGTCGAGGGCCAAATAATGAAAAACTGTTTTTT.

The V call is TRBV9, the J call TRBJ2-7; 11 bases fit TRBD1. This CDR3 comprises 15 residues. V was pared by 3 bases and J by 6 bases, with 8 bases of the junction left unmatched. Germline values: CDR1 SGDLS, CDR2 YYNGEE. As DNA, the CDR3 is TGTGCCAGCAGCGAAACAGGACAGGGGGCCGGCGAGCAGTACTTC. It yields the protein CASSETGQGAGEQYF.

The chain recombines TRBV5-1 with TRBJ2-1; D call uncertain. This CDR3 has 11 amino acids. The V end was cut by 1 base, the J end by 7 bases, with 3 bases between. CDR1 and CDR2 (germline): SGHRS, YFSETQ. For the CDR3, the DNA is TGCGCCAGCAGCTTGTTAAATGAGCAGTTCTTC. Translated: CASSLLNEQFF.

This clone was found a few times. The chain carries TRBV7-2 and TRBJ2-7, with 11 bases lining up with TRBD2. Trimming at V came to 2 bases and at J to 2 bases, leaving 2 bases not matched to a gene. The CDR3 spans 15 residues. Germline CDR1 is SGHTA and CDR2 is FQGNSA. The CDR3 DNA follows: TGTGCCAGCAGCTTACTAGCGGGAGGCCCCTACGAGCAGTACTTC. This encodes CASSLLAGGPYEQYF.

The rearrangement links TRBV9 to TRBJ2-2, with a weak D call TRBD2 (6 bases). This CDR3 has 11 residues. CDR1 is SGDLS, CDR2 YYNGEE, per germline. The V gene lost 7 bases and the J gene lost 7 bases, with 8 bases spanning the gap. The CDR3 reads CASGGGGELFF. CDR3 nucleotides: TGTGCCAGCGGGGGAGGCGGGGAGCTGTTTTTT.

Concerning this clone: The junction and the germline gene differ at one end; a read error may be behind it. This rearrangement joins TRBV29-1 to TRBJ2-1; D is possibly TRBD2 (6 bases). Looked up from germline, CDR1 is SQVTM and CDR2 is ANQGSEA. This CDR3 is 11 amino acids long. This CDR3 reads CGVGTQDEQFF. CDR3 coding DNA: TGCGGCGTTGGGACTCAGGATGAGCAGTTCTTC.

The J gene is TRBJ2-2, the V gene TRBV9; 7 bases line up with TRBD2. In germline, CDR1 is SGDLS, CDR2 YYNGEE. The CDR3 covers 15 residues. V dropped 2 bases and J dropped 4; count of bases not matched to a gene: 5. CDR3: CASSVRGGGTGELFF. The DNA of the CDR3 is TGTGCCAGCAGCGTGAGAGGCGGGGGCACCGGGGAGCTGTTTTTT.

This clone was counted between two and nine times. The chain uses TRBV11-2 and TRBJ1-1; D remains unclear. V was pared by 3 bases and J by 1 base, with 6 bases between. The CDR3 has 13 amino acids. Germline V lookup: CDR1 SGHAT, CDR2 FQNNGV. CDR3 region: CASSFSRNTEAFF. CDR3 in DNA: TGTGCCAGCAGCTTTTCCAGGAACACTGAAGCTTTCTTT.

This clone was detected only once. Other nucleotide sequences from this sample produce the same CDR3. This chain uses TRBV5-1 with TRBJ1-1; 7 nucleotides line up with TRBD1. The CDR3 has 14 amino acids. V lost 4 bases to trimming and J lost 1 base; unmatched junction nucleotides: 4. Germline lookup yields CDR1 SGHRS and CDR2 YFSETQ. This CDR3 reads CASSPGTANTEAFF. The CDR3 region has the DNA TGCGCCAGCAGCCCGGGGACAGCGAACACTGAAGCTTTCTTT.

The CDR3 region is CASSNRGGDITGELFF. The CDR3 nucleotides are TGCGCCAGCAGTAATCGGGGTGGAGACATCACCGGGGAGCTGTTTTTT. The rearrangement joins TRBV10-2 to TRBJ2-2; D might be TRBD2 (5 bases). This CDR3 contains 16 residues. The V gene's germline CDR1 is WSHSY and CDR2 SAAADI. The germline V and J ends were trimmed by 5 bases and 4 bases, with 17 bases remaining between them.

The chain couples TRBV19 to TRBJ1-3; 10 bases line up with TRBD1. The J segment lost 0 bases and the V segment lost 10 bases, leaving 6 bases of the junction unmatched. CDR3 length: 15 amino acids. The germline gives CDR1 LNHDA, CDR2 SQIVND (reference sequence). The CDR3: CATRDRGFSGNTIYF. Here the CDR3 DNA reads TGTGCCACTCGGGACAGGGGTTTCTCTGGAAACACCATATATTTT.

The chain recombines TRBV10-3 with TRBJ1-2; 10 bases align to TRBD1. V gave up 3 bases and J gave up 4 bases; unmatched junction bases: 5. The CDR3 loop spans 15 amino acids. The V gene's germline CDR1 is ENHRY and CDR2 SYGVKD. CDR3 sequence reads: CAISDRDRGTYGYTF. CDR3 bases: TGTGCCATCAGTGACCGGGACAGGGGAACCTATGGCTACACCTTC.

V and J are TRBV7-2 and TRBJ2-3; a weak D match, TRBD2 (5 bases). There are 16 residues in the CDR3. V shed 4 bases and J shed 4 bases, with 18 bases lying between them. Germline CDR1 SGHTA, CDR2 FQGNSA. The CDR3 DNA follows: TGTGCCAGCAGCTACCGTCGCGGGCTTGGCCCAGATACGCAGTATTTT. Amino acids: CASSYRRGLGPDTQYF.

CDR3 sequence (DNA): TGCAGCGTTGTGAGAGGGGGCAATGAGCAGTTCTTC. Protein product: CSVVRGGNEQFF. The chain is built from TRBV29-1 and TRBJ2-1, with a possible D match to TRBD1 (6 bases). Germline lookup yields CDR1 SQVTM and CDR2 ANQGSEA. This CDR3 is 12 amino acids long. With 4 bases removed from V and 6 bases from J, the gap between germline ends came to 10 bases.

This rearrangement joins TRBV11-2 to TRBJ2-2; D not certain. The CDR3 sequence is 15 residues long. The germline CDR1 and CDR2 sequences are SGHAT and FQNNGV. V gave up 5 bases and J gave up 7 bases, with 17 bases separating them. This CDR3 reads CASSPRGLPDGELFF. DNA of the CDR3: TGTGCCAGCAGCCCTAGAGGATTGCCAGACGGGGAGCTGTTTTTT.

This chain connects TRBV9 to TRBJ2-2, with D maybe TRBD2 (6 bases). CDR1 is SGDLS and CDR2 is YYNGEE in the germline V gene. Deletions cut 5 bases from V and 0 bases from J, with 14 bases between. The CDR3 spans 16 residues. The CDR3 region is CASRGGVDTNTGELFF. The CDR3 DNA reads as TGTGCCAGCAGGGGGGGAGTGGATACGAACACCGGGGAGCTGTTTTTT. Drawing the rest from reference TRBV9 and TRBJ2-2, the complete variable domain is DSGVTQTPKHLITATGQRVTLRCSPRSGDLSVYWYQQSLDQGLQFLIQYYNGEERAKGNILERFSAQQFPDLHSELNLSSLELGDSALYFCASRGGVDTNTGELFFGEGSRLTVL.

In DNA form, the CDR3 reads TGTGCCAGCAGGCCACCGGGACAGGGGAATGAGCAGTTCTTC. Translation gives CASRPPGQGNEQFF. This rearrangement joins TRBV6-5 to TRBJ2-1; 10 nucleotides agree with TRBD1. CDR3 length equals 14 residues. After removal of 6 bases from V and 7 bases from J, the junction contained 6 bases not matched to a gene. Per germline, CDR1 MNHEY and CDR2 SVGAGI.

J is TRBJ1-5 and V is TRBV6-1; a possible D gene is TRBD1 (6 bases). CDR3 length equals 15 residues. The germline V gene encodes CDR1 MNHNS and CDR2 SASEGT. V was shortened by 4 bases and J by 3 bases, with 13 bases between the two germline ends. The CDR3 region is CASSVRRQDNQPQHF. In nucleotides, the CDR3 is TGTGCCAGCAGTGTCCGGAGACAGGACAATCAGCCCCAGCATTTT.

V and J are TRBV10-1 and TRBJ2-2; D uncertain. The CDR3 runs 14 residues. Germline V lookup: CDR1 WNHNN, CDR2 SYGVQD (reference sequence). Trimming removed 10 bases at V and 0 bases at J, with 12 bases between. The CDR3 region is CATQDTTNTGELFF. CDR3 sequence (DNA): TGCGCCACCCAGGATACAACGAACACCGGGGAGCTGTTTTTT.

This chain uses TRBV7-8 with TRBJ2-7, with 10 bases fitting TRBD1. The length of the CDR3 is 15 residues. Germline V gene lookup returns CDR1 SGHVS and CDR2 FQNEAQ. V shed 5 bases, J shed 2 bases, and the junction held 6 bases outside the gene matches. CDR3 amino acids: CASSVTGTGAYEQYF. In DNA form, the CDR3 reads TGTGCCAGCAGCGTAACCGGGACAGGGGCCTACGAGCAGTACTTC.